This TCR beta chain was captured by sequencing in a study of T cells in Graves' hyperthyroidism and ophthalmopathy. Study observations and caveats: Ophthalmopathy onset followed model prediction by a median around six months.

RNA transcripts served as the template for amplifying TCR beta CDR3 regions. The primer set for the first-round RT-PCR of the TCR CDR3 was HTBI. TCRdb re-called the multiplex PCR reads through MiXCR, storing one row per CDR3 protein. The table lists 530,000 or so distinct CDR3 sequences, under 20% of them singletons, with approximately 16% in the top ten. The germline V and J ends were trimmed by 1 base and 1 base, with 11 bases remaining between them. Germline loops: CDR1 LNHDA, CDR2 SQIVND (reference sequence). The CDR3 has 15 amino acids. This clonotype turned up a few times. Its antigen is not identified.

This clonotype was obtained from a young woman with Graves' ophthalmopathy. The specimen sequenced was blood. The chain combines TRBV19 with TRBJ2-7; possible D gene TRBD1, 5 bases. The CDR3 protein is CASSIAPTGSYEQYF. Written as DNA, the CDR3 is TGTGCCAGTAGTATAGCCCCTACAGGATCCTACGAGCAGTACTTC.